Detailed here is one TCR beta chain. These data originate in a study of PD-1 and CTLA-4 blockade in melanoma. The germline gives CDR1 SGDLS, CDR2 YYNGEE. Between the trimmed V and J ends, which lost 2 bases and 2 bases, there was a span of 3 bases. The CDR3 totals 12 residues. Generated by immunoSEQ multiplex PCR, the TCRdb table keeps only in-frame clones and is missing some. The sample has tens of thousands of clones, 80% to 95% seen once. The material was CD8+ T cells from peripheral blood, obtained from a patient given anti-PD-1 treatment. The receptor was derived from a human donor with melanoma. The V call is TRBV9, the J call TRBJ2-3; D gene uncertain. The CDR3 sequence is CASSVTTDTQYF. The CDR3 bases are TGTGCCAGCAGCGTGACCACAGATACGCAGTATTTT.